Sequencing of this T cell receptor (beta chain) was carried out in a study of blood T cell repertoires in COVID-19. Study overall: Acute and convalescent COVID-19 specimens originated in the United States, Italy and Spain. From T cells, B-cell-depleted T cells, or PBMCs came the material, which was cDNA or gDNA.

Per the authors' pipeline: Amplification from reference gene primers served as the basis for estimated nucleated cell counts. Measured with immunoSEQ multiplex PCR; TCRdb has only the in-frame clones, and not every one. V and J calls plus clone size are reproduced from that table; the DNA served to infer D and trimming. The sample consists of around 300,000 clones, roughly 85% of them appearing once. This clonotype was obtained from a human donor in a cohort sampled during active COVID-19. Source material: peripheral blood.

The CDR3 nucleotides are TGCGCCAGCAGCCAAAGCGCGGGAGGCCCTCCCTACGAGCAGTACTTC. This encodes CASSQSAGGPPYEQYF. This sequence joins TRBV4-1 and TRBJ2-7, with TRBD2 identical over 8 bases. Germline V gene lookup returns CDR1 MGHRA and CDR2 YSYEKL. V shed 2 bases, J shed 2 bases, and the junction held 8 bases outside the gene matches. The CDR3 is 16 residues long.